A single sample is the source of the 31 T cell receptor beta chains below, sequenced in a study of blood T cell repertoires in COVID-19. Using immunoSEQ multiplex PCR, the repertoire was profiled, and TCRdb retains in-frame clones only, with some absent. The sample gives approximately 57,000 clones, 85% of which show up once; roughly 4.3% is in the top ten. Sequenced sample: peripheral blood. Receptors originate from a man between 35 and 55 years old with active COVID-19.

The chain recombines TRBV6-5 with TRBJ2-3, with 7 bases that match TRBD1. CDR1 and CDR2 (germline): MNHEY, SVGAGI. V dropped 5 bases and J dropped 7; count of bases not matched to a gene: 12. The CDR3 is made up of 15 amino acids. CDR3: CASSTRGRGINTQYF. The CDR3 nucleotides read TGTGCCAGCAGTACCCGGGGCAGGGGGATCAATACGCAGTATTTT.

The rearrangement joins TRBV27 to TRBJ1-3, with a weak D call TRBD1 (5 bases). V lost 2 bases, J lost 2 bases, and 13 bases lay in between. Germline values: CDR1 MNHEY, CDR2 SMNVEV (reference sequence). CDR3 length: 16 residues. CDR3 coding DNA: TGTGCCAGCAGTTTAAAGGGGCTAGAGGCTGGAAACACCATATATTTT. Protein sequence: CASSLKGLEAGNTIYF.

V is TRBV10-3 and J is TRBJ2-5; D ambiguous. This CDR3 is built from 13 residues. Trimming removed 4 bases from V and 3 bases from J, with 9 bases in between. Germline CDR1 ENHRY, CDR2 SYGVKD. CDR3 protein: CAISVQLEETQYF. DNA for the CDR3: TGTGCCATCAGTGTCCAATTAGAAGAGACCCAGTACTTC.

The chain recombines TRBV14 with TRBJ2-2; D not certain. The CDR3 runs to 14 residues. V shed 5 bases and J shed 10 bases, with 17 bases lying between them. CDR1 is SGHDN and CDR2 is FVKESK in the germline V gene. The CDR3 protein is CASSSTPLAPELFF. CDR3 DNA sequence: TGTGCCAGCAGCTCCACCCCCTTGGCCCCGGAGCTGTTTTTT.

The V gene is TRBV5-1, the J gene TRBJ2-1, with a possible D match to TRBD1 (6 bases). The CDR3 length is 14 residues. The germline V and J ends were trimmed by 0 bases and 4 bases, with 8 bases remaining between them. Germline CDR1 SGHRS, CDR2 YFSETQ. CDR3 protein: CASSLEQGYNEQFF. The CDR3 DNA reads TGCGCCAGCAGCTTGGAGCAGGGGTACAATGAGCAGTTCTTC.

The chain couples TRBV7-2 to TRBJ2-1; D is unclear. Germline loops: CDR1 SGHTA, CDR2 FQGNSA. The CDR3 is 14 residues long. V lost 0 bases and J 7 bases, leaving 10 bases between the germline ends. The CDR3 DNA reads TGTGCCAGCAGCTTAGCCCCACTCGTGAATGAGCAGTTCTTC. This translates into CASSLAPLVNEQFF.

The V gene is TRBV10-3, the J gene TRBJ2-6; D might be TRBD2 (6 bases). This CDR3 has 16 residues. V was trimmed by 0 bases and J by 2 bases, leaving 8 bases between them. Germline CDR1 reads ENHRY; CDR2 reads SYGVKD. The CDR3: CAISESEGTGANVLTF. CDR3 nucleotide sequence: TGTGCCATCAGTGAGTCGGAGGGGACTGGGGCCAACGTCCTGACTTTC.

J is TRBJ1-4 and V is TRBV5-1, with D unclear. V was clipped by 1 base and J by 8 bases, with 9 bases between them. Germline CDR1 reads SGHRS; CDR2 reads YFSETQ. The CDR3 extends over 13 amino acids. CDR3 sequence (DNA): TGCGCCAGCAGCTTGTACGGGGAAGAAAAACTGTTTTTT. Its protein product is CASSLYGEEKLFF.

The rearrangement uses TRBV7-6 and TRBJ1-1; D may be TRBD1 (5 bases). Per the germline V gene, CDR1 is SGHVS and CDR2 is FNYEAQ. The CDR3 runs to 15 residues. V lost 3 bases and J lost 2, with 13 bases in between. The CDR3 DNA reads TGTGCCAGCAGCTTGGGGCGTGCGGGAAACACTGAAGCTTTCTTT. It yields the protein CASSLGRAGNTEAFF.

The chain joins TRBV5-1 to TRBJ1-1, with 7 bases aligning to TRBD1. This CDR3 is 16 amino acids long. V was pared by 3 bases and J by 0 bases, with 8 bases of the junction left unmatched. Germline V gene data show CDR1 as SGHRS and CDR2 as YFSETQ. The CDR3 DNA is TGCGCCAGCAGCTCCCGGACAGGCCAATTGAACACTGAAGCTTTCTTT. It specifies CASSSRTGQLNTEAFF.

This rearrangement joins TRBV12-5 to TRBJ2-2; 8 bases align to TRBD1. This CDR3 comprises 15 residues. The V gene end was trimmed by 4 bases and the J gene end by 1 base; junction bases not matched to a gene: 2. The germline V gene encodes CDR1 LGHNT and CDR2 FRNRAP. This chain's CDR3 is CASGYGTGNTGELFF. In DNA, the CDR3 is TGTGCTAGTGGTTATGGGACAGGGAACACCGGGGAGCTGTTTTTT.

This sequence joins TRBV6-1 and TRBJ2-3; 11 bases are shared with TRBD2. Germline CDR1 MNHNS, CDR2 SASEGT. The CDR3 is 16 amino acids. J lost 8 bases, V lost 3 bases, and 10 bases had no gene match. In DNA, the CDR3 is TGTGCCAGCAGTGAGGGACTAGCGGAGCCGAGGGGTACGCAGTATTTT. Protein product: CASSEGLAEPRGTQYF.

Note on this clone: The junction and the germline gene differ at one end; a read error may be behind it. The CDR3 DNA sequence: TGTGCTAGCAGCCTCGGACAGGGGGCTGATACGCAGTATTTT. Encoded protein: CASSLGQGADTQYF. The chain is built from TRBV7-7 and TRBJ2-3, with TRBD1 matching over 11 bases. The CDR3 is 14 residues long. Germline V CDR1 and CDR2: SSHAT, FNYEAQ (reference sequence).

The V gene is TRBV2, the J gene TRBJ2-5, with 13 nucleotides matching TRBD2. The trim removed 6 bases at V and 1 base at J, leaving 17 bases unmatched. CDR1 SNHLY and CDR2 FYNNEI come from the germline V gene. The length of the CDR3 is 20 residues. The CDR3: CASRRPGLAGRGSGQETQYF. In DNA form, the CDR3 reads TGTGCCAGCAGGAGACCGGGACTAGCGGGAAGGGGGTCGGGCCAAGAGACCCAGTACTTC.

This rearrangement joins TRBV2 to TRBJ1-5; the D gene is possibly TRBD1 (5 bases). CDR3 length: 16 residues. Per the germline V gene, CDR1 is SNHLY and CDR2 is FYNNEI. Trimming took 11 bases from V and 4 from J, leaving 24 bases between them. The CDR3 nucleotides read TGTGCCGGTCCGAGACAGACGTTTTACGGGAATCAGCCCCAGCATTTT. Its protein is CAGPRQTFYGNQPQHF.

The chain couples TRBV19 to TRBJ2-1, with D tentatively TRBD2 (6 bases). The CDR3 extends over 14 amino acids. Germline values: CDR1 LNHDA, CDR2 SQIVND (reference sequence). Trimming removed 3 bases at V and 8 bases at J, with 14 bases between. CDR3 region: CASSINGRKDEQFF. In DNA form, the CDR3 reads TGTGCCAGTAGTATTAACGGGAGAAAAGATGAGCAGTTCTTC.

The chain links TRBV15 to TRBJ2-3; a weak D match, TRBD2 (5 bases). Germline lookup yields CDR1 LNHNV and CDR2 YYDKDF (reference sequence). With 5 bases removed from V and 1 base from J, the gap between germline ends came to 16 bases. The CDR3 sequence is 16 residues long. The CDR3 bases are TGTGCCACCAGCGAGGTAATGCGGGCCCGCACAGATACGCAGTATTTT. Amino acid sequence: CATSEVMRARTDTQYF.

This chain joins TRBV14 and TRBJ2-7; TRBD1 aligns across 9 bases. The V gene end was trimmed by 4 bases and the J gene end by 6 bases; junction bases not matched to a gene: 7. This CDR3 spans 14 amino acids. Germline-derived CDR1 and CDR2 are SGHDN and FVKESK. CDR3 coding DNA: TGTGCCAGCAGCCGGGACAACAGGGGGCTCGAGCAGTACTTC. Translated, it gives CASSRDNRGLEQYF.

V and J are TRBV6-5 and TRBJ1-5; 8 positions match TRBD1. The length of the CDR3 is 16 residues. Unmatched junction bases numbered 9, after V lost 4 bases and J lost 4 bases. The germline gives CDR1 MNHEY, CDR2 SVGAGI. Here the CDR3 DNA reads TGTGCCAGCAGTTCCGCTCACAGGGGGATGAATCAGCCCCAGCATTTT. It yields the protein CASSSAHRGMNQPQHF.

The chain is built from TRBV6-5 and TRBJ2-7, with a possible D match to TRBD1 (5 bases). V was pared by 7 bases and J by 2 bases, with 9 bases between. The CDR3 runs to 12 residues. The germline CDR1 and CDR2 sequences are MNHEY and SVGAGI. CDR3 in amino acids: CASKRGAYEQYF. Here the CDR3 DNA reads TGTGCCAGCAAAAGGGGCGCCTACGAGCAGTACTTC.

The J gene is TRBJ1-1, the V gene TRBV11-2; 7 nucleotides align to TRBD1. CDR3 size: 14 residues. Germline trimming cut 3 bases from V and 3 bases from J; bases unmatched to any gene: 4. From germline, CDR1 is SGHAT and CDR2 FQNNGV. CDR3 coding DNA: TGTGCCAGCAGCTTGATCGACAGGGACACTGAAGCTTTCTTT. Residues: CASSLIDRDTEAFF.

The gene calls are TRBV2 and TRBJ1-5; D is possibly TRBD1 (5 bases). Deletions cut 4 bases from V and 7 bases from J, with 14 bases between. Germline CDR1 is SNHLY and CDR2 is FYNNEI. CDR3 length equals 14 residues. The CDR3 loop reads CASSGGRAYQPQHF. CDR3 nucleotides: TGTGCCAGCAGTGGAGGCAGGGCATACCAGCCCCAGCATTTT.

Here the CDR3 reads CASSPPSGGGETQYF. Written as DNA, the CDR3 is TGTGCCAGCTCACCACCTAGCGGGGGTGGAGAGACCCAGTACTTC. The chain joins TRBV18 to TRBJ2-5; 9 nucleotides line up with TRBD2. Trimming removed 0 bases from V and 4 bases from J; junction bases left unmatched: 3. CDR1 and CDR2 (germline): KGHSH, LQKENI. The CDR3 has 15 residues.

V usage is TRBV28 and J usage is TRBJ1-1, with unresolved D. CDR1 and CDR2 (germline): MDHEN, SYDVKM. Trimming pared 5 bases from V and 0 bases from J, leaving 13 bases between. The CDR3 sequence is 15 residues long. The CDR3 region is CASSLWRLMNTEAFF. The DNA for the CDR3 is TGTGCCAGCAGTCTTTGGCGGCTCATGAACACTGAAGCTTTCTTT.

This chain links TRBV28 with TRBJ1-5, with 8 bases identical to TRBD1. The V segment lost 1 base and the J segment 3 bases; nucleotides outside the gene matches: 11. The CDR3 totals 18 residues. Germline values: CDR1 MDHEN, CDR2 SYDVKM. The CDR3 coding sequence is TGTGCCAGCAGTTTATTTATGATCAGGGGGCGGCACAATCAGCCCCAGCATTTT. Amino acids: CASSLFMIRGRHNQPQHF.

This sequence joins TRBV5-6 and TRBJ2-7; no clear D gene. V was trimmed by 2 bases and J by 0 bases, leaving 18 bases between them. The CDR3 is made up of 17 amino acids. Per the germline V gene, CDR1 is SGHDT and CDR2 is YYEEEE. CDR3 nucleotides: TGTGCCAGCAGCTTTCACGCTACTTTAATCTACTCCTACGAGCAGTACTTC. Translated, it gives CASSFHATLIYSYEQYF.

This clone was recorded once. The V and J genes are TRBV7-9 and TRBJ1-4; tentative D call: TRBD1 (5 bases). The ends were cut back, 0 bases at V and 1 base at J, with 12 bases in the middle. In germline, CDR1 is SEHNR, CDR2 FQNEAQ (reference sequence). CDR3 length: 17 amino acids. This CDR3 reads CASSLALIGVTNEKLFF. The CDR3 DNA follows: TGTGCCAGCAGCTTAGCCCTAATAGGGGTAACTAATGAAAAACTGTTTTTT. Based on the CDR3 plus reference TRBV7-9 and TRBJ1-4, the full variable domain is DTGVSQNPRHKITKRGQNVTFRCDPISEHNRLYWYRQTLGQGPEFLTYFQNEAQLEKSRLLSDRFSAERPKGSFSTLEIQRTEQGDSAMYLCASSLALIGVTNEKLFFGSGTQLSVL.

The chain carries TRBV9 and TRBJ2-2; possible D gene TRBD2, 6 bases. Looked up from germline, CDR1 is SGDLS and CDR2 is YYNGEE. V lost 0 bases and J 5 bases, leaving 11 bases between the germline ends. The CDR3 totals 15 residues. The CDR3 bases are TGTGCCAGCAGCGTAGGGGACTCGCCGACCGGGGAGCTGTTTTTT. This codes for CASSVGDSPTGELFF.

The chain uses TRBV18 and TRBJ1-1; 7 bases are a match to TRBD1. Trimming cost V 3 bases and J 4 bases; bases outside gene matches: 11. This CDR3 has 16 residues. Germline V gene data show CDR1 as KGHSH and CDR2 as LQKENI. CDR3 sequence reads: CASSPTGRFHFTEAFF. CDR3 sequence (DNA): TGTGCCAGCTCACCGACAGGGAGGTTTCACTTCACTGAAGCTTTCTTT. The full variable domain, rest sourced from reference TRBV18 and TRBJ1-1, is NAGVMQNPRHLVRRRGQEARLRCSPMKGHSHVYWYRQLPEEGLKFMVYLQKENIIDESGMPKERFSAEFPKEGPSILRIQQVVRGDSAAYFCASSPTGRFHFTEAFFGQGTRLTVV.

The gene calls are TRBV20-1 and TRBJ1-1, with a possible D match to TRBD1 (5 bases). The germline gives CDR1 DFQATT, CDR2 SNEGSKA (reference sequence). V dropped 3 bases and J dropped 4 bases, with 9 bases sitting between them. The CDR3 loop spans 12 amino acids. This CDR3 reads CSASFQGTEAFF. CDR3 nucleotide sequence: TGCAGTGCTAGTTTCCAGGGCACTGAAGCTTTCTTT.

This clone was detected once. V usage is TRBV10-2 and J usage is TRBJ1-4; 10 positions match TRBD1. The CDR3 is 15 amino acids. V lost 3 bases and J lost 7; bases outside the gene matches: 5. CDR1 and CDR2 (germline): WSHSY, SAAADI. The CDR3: CASSERQGAREKLFF. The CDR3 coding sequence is TGCGCCAGCAGTGAAAGACAGGGGGCGCGTGAAAAACTGTTTTTT.